Below are 17 T cell receptor beta chains sequenced from a single sample in a study of blood T cells in healthy people across ages. The use of a sample-barcoded 5' primer and a J-beta primer mix characterized a second PCR of roughly 7 to 11 cycles. TCRdb reprocessed the 5' RACE reads with MiXCR, giving one entry per CDR3 protein. The sample has just under 550,000 distinct CDR3 sequences; under 30% are singletons. The sample was also linked to a second study, of T cells of mothers and their children.

Specimen: blood. The receptors shown here come from a boy younger than 18 in good health.

This clonotype turned up a few times. The V call is TRBV7-2, the J call TRBJ1-2, with TRBD1 matching over 7 bases. The V and J ends lost 1 base and 3 bases, in that order; junction bases with no gene match: 5. CDR1 is SGHTA, CDR2 FQGNSA, per germline. CDR3 length: 15 amino acids. The CDR3 sequence: CASSLDTGDDYGYTF. The CDR3 nucleotides read TGTGCCAGCAGCTTAGACACAGGGGACGACTATGGCTACACCTTC.

This chain joins TRBV24-1 and TRBJ2-1; 8 positions match TRBD1. Looked up from germline, CDR1 is KGHDR and CDR2 is SFDVKD. The length of the CDR3 is 17 residues. The junction had 4 bases not matched to a gene; V was cut back by 1 base and J by 0 bases. The CDR3 reads CATSDFIQGDSYNEQFF. CDR3 sequence (DNA): TGTGCCACCAGTGATTTTATACAGGGGGACTCCTACAATGAGCAGTTCTTC.

The rearrangement links TRBV7-2 to TRBJ1-1; 8 positions match TRBD1. This CDR3 has 15 amino acids. V lost 8 bases and J lost 5; bases outside the gene matches: 13. CDR1 and CDR2 (germline): SGHTA, FQGNSA. CDR3 protein: CASGLRGQGKTEAFF. CDR3 sequence (DNA): TGTGCCAGCGGCCTCCGAGGACAGGGAAAGACTGAAGCTTTCTTT.

This clonotype was recorded once. The J gene is TRBJ1-2, the V gene TRBV12-3 or TRBV12-4; TRBD1 is a possible D gene (5 bases). Trimming left V 2 bases short and J 4 bases short, with 8 bases between. This CDR3 comprises 13 residues. CDR3 region: CASSLTRVYGYTF. DNA for the CDR3: TGTGCCAGCAGTTTAACCAGGGTCTATGGCTACACCTTC.

This clonotype appeared a few times. CDR3: CASSLMQLPGGDYEQYF. CDR3 coding DNA: TGTGCCAGCAGCCTTATGCAGCTCCCTGGGGGCGACTACGAGCAGTACTTC. This sequence joins TRBV3-1 and TRBJ2-5, with D possibly matching TRBD1 (6 bases). The J call is uncertain, as TRBJ2-7 better fits the DNA end. The CDR3 spans 17 residues. Germline values: CDR1 LGHDT, CDR2 YNNKEL (reference sequence).

The V and J genes are TRBV20-1 and TRBJ1-4; 8 bases align to TRBD1. The CDR3 is 13 residues long. V was clipped by 5 bases and J by 1 base; unmatched bases: 0. CDR1 is DFQATT, CDR2 SNEGSKA, per germline (reference sequence). The CDR3 DNA reads TGCAGTGCTGACAGGGGAACTAATGAAAAACTGTTTTTT. It translates to CSADRGTNEKLFF.

The rearrangement joins TRBV4-3 to TRBJ2-1; D perhaps matches TRBD2 (6 bases). The CDR3 runs to 16 residues. V lost 0 bases, J lost 7 bases, and 16 bases lay in between. Germline loops: CDR1 LGHNA, CDR2 YSLEER. This CDR3 is CASSQEREITGNEQFF. The CDR3 DNA is TGCGCCAGCAGCCAAGAACGGGAGATTACGGGTAATGAGCAGTTCTTC.

The chain has TRBV20-1 and TRBJ2-1, with D possibly being TRBD2 (6 bases). Germline lookup yields CDR1 DFQATT and CDR2 SNEGSKA (reference sequence). This CDR3 comprises 13 residues. CDR3 DNA sequence: TGCACCGTGGGTGGTAGCGGCTACAATGAGCAGTTCTTC. It specifies CTVGGSGYNEQFF.

This sequence joins TRBV5-1 and TRBJ2-3; TRBD2 matches at 9 bases. The CDR3 has 19 residues. V was pared by 4 bases and J by 3 bases, with 18 bases of the junction left unmatched. CDR1 is SGHRS, CDR2 YFSETQ, per germline. The CDR3 DNA sequence: TGCGCCAGCAGCCTTCCGGGACTAGCAGTTACGCGAGGGACAGATACGCAGTATTTT. It specifies CASSLPGLAVTRGTDTQYF.

The rearrangement joins TRBV20-1 to TRBJ2-1, with D hard to call. V lost 0 bases to trimming and J lost 0 bases, with 21 bases between them. Per germline, CDR1 DFQATT and CDR2 SNEGSKA (reference sequence). This CDR3 is built from 19 residues. As DNA, the CDR3 is TGCAGTGCTAGAGATTCGAGTGGCTCACACCACACCTCCTACAATGAGCAGTTCTTC. It translates to CSARDSSGSHHTSYNEQFF.

The chain couples TRBV7-6 to TRBJ2-1, with 12 bases lining up with TRBD2. The length of the CDR3 is 18 residues. The germline V gene encodes CDR1 SGHVS and CDR2 FNYEAQ. J gave up 8 bases and V 2 bases, and 13 bases lay outside the gene matches. CDR3 bases: TGTGCCAGCAGCTTATCCCGCGCTAGCGGGAGGGCCGTCGATGAGCAGTTCTTC. It yields the protein CASSLSRASGRAVDEQFF.

CDR3 protein: CASSLRTGGFLSGANVLTF. The CDR3 DNA is TGTGCCAGCAGCTTAAGGACAGGGGGGTTTTTATCTGGGGCCAACGTCCTGACTTTC. The chain employs TRBV7-2 and TRBJ2-6; TRBD1 matches at 10 bases. There are 19 residues in the CDR3. V dropped 2 bases and J dropped 1; count of bases not matched to a gene: 8. Germline CDR1 reads SGHTA; CDR2 reads FQGNSA.

V is TRBV19 and J is TRBJ1-1; 11 nucleotides match TRBD1. V lost 7 bases and J lost 11; bases outside the gene matches: 6. The CDR3 consists of 12 residues. Germline values: CDR1 LNHDA, CDR2 SQIVND (reference sequence). DNA of the CDR3: TGTGCCAGTAACCAGGACAGGGGGCTGGCTTTCTTT. This gives the protein CASNQDRGLAFF.

This clonotype appeared a few times. The chain joins TRBV5-1 to TRBJ2-5; D possibly corresponds to TRBD2 (7 bases). Trimming removed 1 base from V and 1 base from J, with 11 bases in between. This CDR3 is built from 15 residues. Germline-derived CDR1 and CDR2 are SGHRS and YFSETQ. This chain's CDR3 is CASSLRGAPQETQYF. In nucleotides, the CDR3 is TGCGCCAGCAGCTTGCGGGGGGCGCCCCAAGAGACCCAGTACTTC.

This chain connects TRBV10-3 to TRBJ2-5; 8 bases fit TRBD1. This CDR3 is 13 amino acids long. After removal of 7 bases from V and 2 bases from J, the junction contained 3 bases not matched to a gene. CDR1 ENHRY and CDR2 SYGVKD come from the germline V gene. In DNA, the CDR3 is TGTGCCATCAATGACAGGGGACAAGAGACCCAGTACTTC. Its protein product is CAINDRGQETQYF.

This chain links TRBV5-1 with TRBJ2-5; D may be TRBD1 or TRBD2 (6 bases each). The J call may be faulty, since TRBJ2-1 better matches the DNA end. Per germline, CDR1 SGHRS and CDR2 YFSETQ. The length of the CDR3 is 14 residues. The CDR3 bases are TGCGCCAGCAGCTTATCACAGGGAGGCAATGAGCAGTTCTTC. This gives the protein CASSLSQGGNEQFF.

In this sample, this clonotype turned up a few times. V is TRBV6-5 and J is TRBJ2-7; maybe TRBD2 (5 bases). V gave up 0 bases and J gave up 0 bases, with 12 bases separating them. The germline V gene encodes CDR1 MNHEY and CDR2 SVGAGI. The CDR3 covers 16 residues. This chain's CDR3 is CASSYSDSEHSYEQYF. The CDR3, as DNA: TGTGCCAGCAGTTACTCGGATAGCGAACACTCCTACGAGCAGTACTTC.